The 19 T cell receptor beta chains presented below share a single source sample, sequenced in a study of cytomegalovirus exposure and HLA in healthy donors. Use of 60 Vbeta and 13 Jbeta primers characterized the PCR. Clones were read by immunoSEQ multiplex PCR, and TCRdb kept only the in-frame ones, dropping some. The table lists around 150,000 clones, approximately 80% of them singletons. Material for sequencing was PBMCs. These receptors came from a man aged 35-49 years in good health and CMV-seronegative.

The chain is built from TRBV28 and TRBJ1-5; 8 nucleotides match TRBD1. The V and J ends lost 6 bases and 4 bases, in that order; junction bases with no gene match: 11. CDR1 is MDHEN and CDR2 is SYDVKM in the germline V gene. The CDR3 sequence is 16 residues long. The CDR3 coding sequence is TGTGCCAGCAGGTTTGAGGTGGACAGGGAAAATCAGCCCCAGCATTTT. This gives the protein CASRFEVDRENQPQHF.

CDR3 in amino acids: CASSSPGATDTQYF. The DNA of the CDR3 is TGTGCCAGCAGCTCTCCGGGAGCCACAGATACGCAGTATTTT. The genes are TRBV11-2 and TRBJ2-3; maybe TRBD2 (6 bases). Germline CDR1 and CDR2: SGHAT and FQNNGV. Between the trimmed V and J ends, which lost 4 bases and 2 bases, there was a span of 10 bases. The length of the CDR3 is 14 residues. Looking up the rest from reference TRBV11-2 and TRBJ2-3 gives the full variable domain: EAGVAQSPRYKIIEKRQSVAFWCNPISGHATLYWYQQILGQGPKLLIQFQNNGVVDDSQLPKDRFSAERLKGVDSTLKIQPAKLEDSAVYLCASSSPGATDTQYFGPGTRLTVL.

This chain joins TRBV10-1 and TRBJ2-2, with D tentatively TRBD2 (5 bases). The CDR3 loop spans 13 amino acids. Trimming took off 8 bases at V and 4 bases at J, with 11 bases between the two ends. Per germline, CDR1 WNHNN and CDR2 SYGVQD (reference sequence). The CDR3 DNA reads TGCGCCAGCCCCGCGGGTTGCACCGGGGAGCTGTTTTTT. Its translation is CASPAGCTGELFF.

The J gene is TRBJ2-5, the V gene TRBV7-9, with TRBD1 matching over 7 bases. Trimming took 5 bases from V and 2 from J; bases not matched to a gene: 8. Germline V gene lookup returns CDR1 SEHNR and CDR2 FQNEAQ (reference sequence). The CDR3 loop spans 15 amino acids. CDR3 DNA: TGTGCCAGCAGCCGGGACAGCGACCGACAAGAGACCCAGTACTTC. The encoded protein is CASSRDSDRQETQYF.

This clone appeared a few times. The CDR3 coding sequence is TGTGCCAGCAGCCCCCAACTAGCGGGGGCGTACAATGAGCAGTTCTTC. It translates to CASSPQLAGAYNEQFF. The chain recombines TRBV5-4 with TRBJ2-1; 11 bases are shared with TRBD2. Germline CDR1 is SGHNT and CDR2 is YYREEE (reference sequence). The junction had 7 bases not matched to a gene; V was cut back by 4 bases and J by 4 bases. This CDR3 contains 16 residues.

The chain combines TRBV19 with TRBJ1-1; D is perhaps TRBD1 (6 bases). Trimming left V 5 bases short and J 1 base short, with 14 bases between. CDR3 length: 15 residues. From germline, CDR1 is LNHDA and CDR2 SQIVND (reference sequence). The CDR3 spells CASSPDSQRNTEAFF. The DNA for the CDR3 is TGTGCCAGTAGTCCGGACAGCCAGAGGAACACTGAAGCTTTCTTT.

The chain couples TRBV9 to TRBJ1-2, with D possibly being TRBD1 (6 bases). Germline CDR1 reads SGDLS; CDR2 reads YYNGEE. V shed 3 bases and J shed 5 bases, with 11 bases lying between them. This CDR3 has 13 residues. The CDR3 bases are TGTGCCAGCAGCGGGGAGGGGGAATATGGCTACACCTTC. This sequence encodes CASSGEGEYGYTF.

This clone has a handful of counts. The chain links TRBV4-3 to TRBJ2-3, with 10 bases lining up with TRBD1. The length of the CDR3 is 17 residues. Germline assignment: CDR1 LGHNA and CDR2 YSLEER. Trimming took 0 bases from V and 4 from J; bases not matched to a gene: 7. The CDR3 nucleotides are TGCGCCAGCAGCCAAGAGGTGGCTGGACAGGGGGCAGATACGCAGTATTTT. As protein: CASSQEVAGQGADTQYF.

CDR3 residues: CASSWTSGPSYEQYF. In DNA form, the CDR3 reads TGCGCCAGCAGCTGGACTAGCGGGCCCTCCTACGAGCAGTACTTC. This chain uses TRBV5-1 with TRBJ2-7; 11 bases are shared with TRBD2. V lost 3 bases and J lost 0; bases outside the gene matches: 2. The CDR3 totals 15 residues. Looked up from germline, CDR1 is SGHRS and CDR2 is YFSETQ. The full variable domain, with the rest looked up from reference TRBV5-1 and TRBJ2-7, is KAGVTQTPRYLIKTRGQQVTLSCSPISGHRSVSWYQQTPGQGLQFLFEYFSETQRNKGNFPGRFSGRQFSNSRSEMNVSTLELGDSALYLCASSWTSGPSYEQYFGPGTRLTVT.

CDR3 nucleotide sequence: TGTGCCAGCAGTTCTACTAGCGGGAGTGACTACAATGAGCAGTTCTTC. Protein sequence: CASSSTSGSDYNEQFF. The V gene is TRBV27, the J gene TRBJ2-1, with 11 bases that match TRBD2. This CDR3 comprises 16 residues. Germline assignment: CDR1 MNHEY and CDR2 SMNVEV (reference sequence). Germline trimming cut 4 bases from V and 3 bases from J; bases unmatched to any gene: 5.

This clone was detected a few times. The chain couples TRBV19 to TRBJ1-6; D possibly corresponds to TRBD1 (6 bases). From germline, CDR1 is LNHDA and CDR2 SQIVND (reference sequence). The CDR3 sequence is 16 residues long. V shed 4 bases and J shed 4 bases, with 14 bases lying between them. DNA for the CDR3: TGTGCCAGTAGTACAGAAGGACAGCTTTATAATTCACCCCTCCACTTT. Its protein product is CASSTEGQLYNSPLHF.

V and J are TRBV4-3 and TRBJ1-2, with D perhaps matching TRBD1 (5 bases). The V gene lost 3 bases and the J gene lost 2 bases, with 16 bases spanning the gap. Germline V gene data show CDR1 as LGHNA and CDR2 as YSLEER. This CDR3 has 16 amino acids. The CDR3 loop reads CASSHFGGDRNYGYTF. In DNA, the CDR3 is TGCGCCAGCAGCCATTTTGGGGGGGATCGGAACTATGGCTACACCTTC.

The gene calls are TRBV6-1 and TRBJ2-7, with D possibly being TRBD2 (5 bases). The V gene lost 6 bases and the J gene lost 2 bases, with 11 bases spanning the gap. The CDR3 contains 13 residues. Germline assignment: CDR1 MNHNS and CDR2 SASEGT. The CDR3 loop reads CASSFWTAYEQYF. Here the CDR3 DNA reads TGTGCCAGCAGCTTTTGGACTGCCTACGAGCAGTACTTC.

This rearrangement joins TRBV19 to TRBJ2-1, with 9 bases aligning to TRBD1. Germline CDR1 LNHDA, CDR2 SQIVND (reference sequence). The length of the CDR3 is 16 residues. The V and J ends lost 4 bases and 3 bases, in that order; junction bases with no gene match: 7. The CDR3 DNA reads TGTGCCAGTAGTACCCGGACAGGGGAGCACTACAATGAGCAGTTCTTC. This gives the protein CASSTRTGEHYNEQFF.

This clone has just one count. V and J are TRBV6-5 and TRBJ2-7; a weak D match, TRBD1 (7 bases). V lost 7 bases, J lost 3 bases, and 16 bases lay in between. Germline-derived CDR1 and CDR2 are MNHEY and SVGAGI. CDR3 length equals 14 residues. This CDR3 is CASTQGGLLYEQYF. The CDR3 region has the DNA TGTGCCAGCACCCAGGGGGGACTTCTCTACGAGCAGTACTTC.

V is TRBV29-1 and J is TRBJ2-7, with TRBD1 matching 7 bases. The CDR3 consists of 14 residues. CDR1 SQVTM and CDR2 ANQGSEA come from the germline V gene. Losses at the gene ends were 4 bases for V and 0 bases for J; bases not matched to a gene: 6. This CDR3 reads CSVAGQESSYEQYF. The CDR3 DNA reads as TGCAGCGTTGCTGGACAGGAGAGCTCCTACGAGCAGTACTTC.

The chain is built from TRBV7-2 and TRBJ2-5, with TRBD2 identical over 12 bases. Germline trimming cut 5 bases from V and 3 bases from J; bases unmatched to any gene: 1. This CDR3 is 14 amino acids long. Per the germline V gene, CDR1 is SGHTA and CDR2 is FQGNSA. The CDR3 sequence: CASSRTSGKETQYF. The CDR3, as DNA: TGTGCCAGCAGCAGGACTAGCGGGAAAGAGACCCAGTACTTC.

The V gene is TRBV6-6, the J gene TRBJ2-2; the D gene is possibly TRBD2 (6 bases). Germline V gene sequence: CDR1 MNHNY, CDR2 SVGAGI (reference sequence). CDR3 length: 15 residues. Trimming removed 2 bases at V and 3 bases at J, with 10 bases between. CDR3 coding DNA: TGTGCCAGCAGTTACGGAGGGGAGTACACCGGGGAGCTGTTTTTT. Its protein product is CASSYGGEYTGELFF.

The genes are TRBV6-1 and TRBJ2-1; D might be TRBD2 (5 bases). The CDR3 has 15 amino acids. The ends were cut back, 2 bases at V and 8 bases at J, with 16 bases in the middle. The germline gives CDR1 MNHNS, CDR2 SASEGT. CDR3 amino acids: CASSEMIVGVYEQFF. In nucleotides, the CDR3 is TGTGCCAGCAGTGAAATGATAGTGGGAGTGTATGAGCAGTTCTTC.